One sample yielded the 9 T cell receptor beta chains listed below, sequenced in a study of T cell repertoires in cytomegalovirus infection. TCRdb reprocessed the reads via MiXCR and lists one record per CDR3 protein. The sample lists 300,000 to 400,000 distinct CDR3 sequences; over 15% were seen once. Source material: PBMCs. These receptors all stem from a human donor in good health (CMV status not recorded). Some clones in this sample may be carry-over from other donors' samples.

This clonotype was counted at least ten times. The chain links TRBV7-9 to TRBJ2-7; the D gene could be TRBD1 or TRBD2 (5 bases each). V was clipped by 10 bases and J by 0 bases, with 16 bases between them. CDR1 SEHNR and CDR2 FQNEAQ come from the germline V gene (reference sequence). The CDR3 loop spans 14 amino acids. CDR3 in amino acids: CATLTGDHSYEQYF. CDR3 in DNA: TGTGCCACTTTGACCGGGGACCACTCCTACGAGCAGTACTTC.

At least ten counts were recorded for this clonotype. CDR3 residues: CASSSEGAPSNTGELFF. CDR3 coding DNA: TGTGCCAGCAGTTCCGAGGGGGCTCCATCAAACACCGGGGAGCTGTTTTTT. The chain couples TRBV12-3 or TRBV12-4 to TRBJ2-2; 7 bases match TRBD1. The V and J ends lost 4 bases and 2 bases, in that order; junction bases with no gene match: 10. The CDR3 length is 17 residues.

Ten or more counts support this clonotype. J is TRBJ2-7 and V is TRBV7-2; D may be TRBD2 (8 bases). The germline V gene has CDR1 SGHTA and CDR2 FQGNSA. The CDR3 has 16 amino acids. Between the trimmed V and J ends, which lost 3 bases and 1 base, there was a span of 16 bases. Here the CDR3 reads CASSFLGRGPSYEQYF. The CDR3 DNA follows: TGTGCCAGCAGCTTTCTCGGGAGGGGGCCATCCTACGAGCAGTACTTC. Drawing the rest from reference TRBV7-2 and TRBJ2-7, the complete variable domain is GAGVSQSPSNKVTEKGKDVELRCDPISGHTALYWYRQSLGQGLEFLIYFQGNSAPDKSGLPSDRFSAERTGGSVSTLTIQRTQQEDSAVYLCASSFLGRGPSYEQYFGPGTRLTVT.

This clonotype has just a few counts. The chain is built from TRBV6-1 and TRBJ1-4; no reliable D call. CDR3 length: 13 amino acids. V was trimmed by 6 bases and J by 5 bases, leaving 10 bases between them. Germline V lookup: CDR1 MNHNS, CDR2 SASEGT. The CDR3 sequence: CASRASVNEKLFF. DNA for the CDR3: TGTGCCAGCAGAGCCTCCGTAAATGAAAAACTGTTTTTT.

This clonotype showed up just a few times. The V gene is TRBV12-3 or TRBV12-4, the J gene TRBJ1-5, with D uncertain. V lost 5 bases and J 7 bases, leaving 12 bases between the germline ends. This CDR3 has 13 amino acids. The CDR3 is CASSDWVRQPQHF. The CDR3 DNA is TGTGCCAGCAGTGACTGGGTGAGACAGCCCCAGCATTTT.

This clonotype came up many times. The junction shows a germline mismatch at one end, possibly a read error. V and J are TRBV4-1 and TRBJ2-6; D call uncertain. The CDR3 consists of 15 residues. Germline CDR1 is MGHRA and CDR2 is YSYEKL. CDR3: CASSPIPSGANVLTF. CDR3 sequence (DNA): TGTGCCAGCAGCCCGATACCCTCTGGGGCCAACGTCCTGACTTTC.

In DNA form, the CDR3 reads TGTGCCAGCAAGGTGGGACTAGCGAACTACGAGCAGTACTTC. Translation gives CASKVGLANYEQYF. This chain links TRBV27 with TRBJ2-7; 10 bases are a match to TRBD2. V lost 7 bases and J lost 3; bases outside the gene matches: 6. Germline V lookup: CDR1 MNHEY, CDR2 SMNVEV (reference sequence). The CDR3 consists of 14 residues.

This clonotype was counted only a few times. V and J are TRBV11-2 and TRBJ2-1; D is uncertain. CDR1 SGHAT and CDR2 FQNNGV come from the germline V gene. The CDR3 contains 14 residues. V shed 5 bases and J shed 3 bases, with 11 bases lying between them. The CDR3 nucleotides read TGTGCCAGCAGCCAATATACCGACTACAATGAGCAGTTCTTC. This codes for CASSQYTDYNEQFF.

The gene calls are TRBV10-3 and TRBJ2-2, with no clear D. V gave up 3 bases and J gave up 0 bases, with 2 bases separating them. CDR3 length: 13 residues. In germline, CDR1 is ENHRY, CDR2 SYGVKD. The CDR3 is CAISDPNTGELFF. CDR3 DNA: TGTGCCATCAGTGACCCGAACACCGGGGAGCTGTTTTTT.